This T cell receptor (beta chain) appears in the sequencing data of a study of cytomegalovirus exposure and HLA in healthy donors. Overall study results and limits: Across donors, presence/absence analyses took sequencing depth to be roughly uniform. Cytomegalovirus status was reportedly diagnosed by the classifier with high sensitivity and specificity. Associated with cytomegalovirus, according to the listing, were around 170 TCR beta chains. A later examination showed that TCR association rates differed by HLA locus, with DRB1 most and HLA-C fewest.

The CDR3 extends over 16 amino acids. Trimming removed 1 base at V and 1 base at J, with 12 bases between. From germline, CDR1 is LGHNA and CDR2 YSLEER. As regards this clone: Its target is not known.

PCR amplification relied on 60 Vbeta primers (plus 13 Jbeta primers). Some clones are missing from TCRdb's copy, which holds only in-frame ones; the method was immunoSEQ multiplex PCR. The sample yields roughly 120,000 clones, around 75% seen once. The origin of this receptor is a woman younger than 45 in good health and CMV-seronegative. V usage is TRBV4-3 and J usage is TRBJ2-3; perhaps TRBD2 as D (6 bases). The sample comprised PBMCs. The CDR3 nucleotides read TGCGCCAGCAGCCAAGGCCACTCGGGGGGCACAGATACGCAGTATTTT. Translation: CASSQGHSGGTDTQYF.